This T cell receptor (beta chain) was retrieved from a study of CD8 T cells in ankylosing spondylitis. Study conclusions and caveats: Some motif variants were previously reported in reactive arthritis synovial fluid and blood. Characteristic of ankylosing spondylitis blood, it appeared, was a TCR beta motif comprising several highly homologous variants. Clones tied to disease were said to be significantly enriched in matched ankylosing spondylitis synovial fluid.

This CDR3 comprises 14 residues. V gave up 0 bases and J gave up 6 bases, with 12 bases separating them. The germline CDR1 and CDR2 sequences are MGHRA and YSYEKL. In TCRdb, the 5' RACE reads were re-called with MiXCR into one record per CDR3 protein. The repertoire holds roughly 670,000 distinct CDR3 sequences, around 20% seen once, with around a fifth in the top ten. A word on this clonotype: The antigen is unknown.

The chain recombines TRBV4-1 with TRBJ2-7, with D tentatively TRBD1 or TRBD2 (5 bases each). The sequence was collected from a male donor with ankylosing spondylitis. The sequencing sample was made of blood, either unsorted or a sorted T cell fraction (not recorded which). This CDR3 is CASSQDPLGVEQYF. CDR3 bases: TGCGCCAGCAGCCAAGACCCTCTGGGGGTCGAGCAGTACTTC.